Listed here is a single TCR beta chain. Its antigen is currently unknown. Primers: 60 Vbeta forward and 13 Jbeta reverse. Produced via immunoSEQ multiplex PCR; TCRdb's table is partial and in-frame only. The sample records approximately 210,000 clones, roughly four fifths being singletons. The data were taken from a study of cytomegalovirus exposure and HLA in healthy donors. Looking at the study overall: Unique TCRs numbering some 93 million, obtained from HLA-typed donors, made up an early data release.

Overall study findings and caveats: Researchers catalogued roughly 170 TCR beta chains as cytomegalovirus-associated. Reported results showed that the classifier diagnosed cytomegalovirus status with high specificity and sensitivity.

Trimming cost V 0 bases and J 4 bases; bases outside gene matches: 4. Germline assignment: CDR1 LGHNA and CDR2 YSLEER. This CDR3 contains 17 residues. V is TRBV4-3 and J is TRBJ2-3; 13 nucleotides align to TRBD2. The TCR comes from a man aged 18 to 35 in good health and CMV-seronegative. Material: PBMCs. CDR3 amino acids: CASSQETSGRLADTQYF. CDR3 coding DNA: TGCGCCAGCAGCCAAGAGACTAGCGGGAGGCTGGCAGATACGCAGTATTTT.